One sample yielded the 21 T cell receptor beta chains listed below, sequenced in a study of vaccination and CD4 T cells after COVID-19. One entry per CDR3 protein results from TCRdb running MiXCR on the PCR reads. This table holds 25,000 to 30,000 distinct CDR3 sequences, 51% found once. Time point here: late sampling 161 to 241 days after vaccination in a few convalescent patients. The sample was CD4+ T cells from blood, taken about 7 months after SARS-CoV-2 vaccination. These receptors originate from a human donor who had recovered from COVID-19.

This clonotype came up a few times. The rearrangement uses TRBV7-6 and TRBJ1-5; D may be TRBD1 (5 bases). From germline, CDR1 is SGHVS and CDR2 FNYEAQ. The CDR3 length is 15 residues. Trimming shortened V by 6 bases and J by 7 bases, and 19 bases separated the two germline ends. Here the CDR3 reads CASSGLSGRDQPQHF. The CDR3 DNA follows: TGTGCCAGCAGTGGCCTGTCGGGGAGGGACCAGCCCCAGCATTTT. Together with reference TRBV7-6 and TRBJ1-5, the CDR3 gives the full variable domain: GAGVSQSPRYKVTKRGQDVALRCDPISGHVSLYWYRQALGQGPEFLTYFNYEAQQDKSGLPNDRFSAERPEGSISTLTIQRTEQRDSAMYRCASSGLSGRDQPQHFGDGTRLSIL.

J is TRBJ2-7 and V is TRBV29-1, with TRBD1 as a possible D gene (5 bases). Germline V gene sequence: CDR1 SQVTM, CDR2 ANQGSEA. This CDR3 comprises 13 residues. Trimming shortened V by 4 bases and J by 0 bases, and 10 bases separated the two germline ends. The CDR3 protein is CSVANRFSYEQYF. For the CDR3, the DNA is TGCAGCGTTGCCAACAGGTTCTCCTACGAGCAGTACTTC.

J is TRBJ2-5 and V is TRBV2; D is unclear. Trimming removed 5 bases from V and 0 bases from J, with 10 bases in between. In germline, CDR1 is SNHLY, CDR2 FYNNEI. This CDR3 has 14 residues. The CDR3 nucleotides read TGTGCCAGCAGTTGGACGCAAAACCAAGAGACCCAGTACTTC. This sequence encodes CASSWTQNQETQYF.

The CDR3 loop is CASSYDFSYEQYF. The CDR3 region has the DNA TGTGCCAGCAGCTATGATTTCTCCTACGAGCAGTACTTC. The chain employs TRBV7-9 and TRBJ2-7; D gene unclear. V lost 4 bases and J 0 bases, leaving 7 bases between the germline ends. The CDR3 consists of 13 residues. The germline CDR1 and CDR2 sequences are SEHNR and FQNEAQ (reference sequence).

The rearrangement links TRBV29-1 to TRBJ2-1; D remains unclear. Germline V CDR1 and CDR2: SQVTM, ANQGSEA. The V and J ends lost 4 bases and 6 bases respectively, with 7 bases between them. There are 11 residues in the CDR3. For the CDR3, the DNA is TGCAGCGTTGGGAGTTCCAATGAGCAGTTCTTC. It yields the protein CSVGSSNEQFF.

This clonotype appeared a single time. This CDR3 reads CSARALGLGSSETQYF. CDR3 nucleotides: TGCAGTGCTAGAGCCTTGGGACTAGGTTCATCAGAGACCCAGTACTTC. The V gene is TRBV20-1, the J gene TRBJ2-5, with 8 bases fitting TRBD2. Germline V lookup: CDR1 DFQATT, CDR2 SNEGSKA (reference sequence). There are 16 residues in the CDR3. The trim removed 1 base at V and 4 bases at J, leaving 11 bases unmatched.

This clonotype was seen a few times. The chain has TRBV7-2 and TRBJ2-3; TRBD2 matches at 12 bases. CDR3 length: 15 residues. The germline V gene encodes CDR1 SGHTA and CDR2 FQGNSA. V was pared by 5 bases and J by 2 bases, with 2 bases of the junction left unmatched. CDR3 sequence (DNA): TGTGCCAGCAGCACTAGCGGGAGGCCCACAGATACGCAGTATTTT. It yields the protein CASSTSGRPTDTQYF. Looking up the rest from reference TRBV7-2 and TRBJ2-3 gives the full variable domain: GAGVSQSPSNKVTEKGKDVELRCDPISGHTALYWYRQSLGQGLEFLIYFQGNSAPDKSGLPSDRFSAERTGGSVSTLTIQRTQQEDSAVYLCASSTSGRPTDTQYFGPGTRLTVL.

This clonotype has a handful of counts. This chain joins TRBV28 and TRBJ2-1; 9 bases are shared with TRBD1. V lost 6 bases and J lost 6; bases outside the gene matches: 6. The CDR3 covers 14 residues. Germline lookup yields CDR1 MDHEN and CDR2 SYDVKM. CDR3 region: CASSRDRVSNEQFF. Here the CDR3 DNA reads TGTGCCAGCAGCCGGGACAGGGTATCCAATGAGCAGTTCTTC.

This chain connects TRBV19 to TRBJ1-6; D unclear. The germline V gene has CDR1 LNHDA and CDR2 SQIVND (reference sequence). Trimming took 4 bases from V and 4 from J, leaving 5 bases between them. This CDR3 is 13 amino acids long. The CDR3 sequence: CASSTGYNSPLHF. CDR3 coding DNA: TGTGCCAGTAGTACCGGATATAATTCACCCCTCCACTTT.

The chain has TRBV19 and TRBJ1-3, with D possibly TRBD1 on 5 matching bases. Between the trimmed V and J ends, which lost 9 bases and 4 bases, there was a span of 10 bases. Germline V gene data show CDR1 as LNHDA and CDR2 as SQIVND (reference sequence). This CDR3 contains 12 residues. The CDR3 sequence: CASGTLGNTIYF. The CDR3 DNA reads TGTGCCAGCGGGACTCTCGGAAACACCATATATTTT.

This clonotype was picked up a small number of times. The rearrangement joins TRBV20-1 to TRBJ2-5; no clear D gene. The CDR3 is made up of 9 amino acids. The V end was cut by 2 bases, the J end by 6 bases, with 1 base between. Germline V gene data show CDR1 as DFQATT and CDR2 as SNEGSKA (reference sequence). The CDR3 DNA sequence: TGCAGTGCTAGAAAGACCCAGTACTTC. Its translation: CSARKTQYF.

V and J are TRBV9 and TRBJ2-3; 13 positions match TRBD2. The V and J ends lost 5 bases and 2 bases, in that order; junction bases with no gene match: 2. CDR1 and CDR2 (germline): SGDLS, YYNGEE. There are 15 residues in the CDR3. This chain's CDR3 is CASRGTSGTTDTQYF. The DNA for the CDR3 is TGTGCCAGCAGGGGGACTAGCGGGACCACAGATACGCAGTATTTT.

This clonotype was recorded once. V is TRBV2 and J is TRBJ2-7; 8 nucleotides align to TRBD2. The CDR3 runs to 11 residues. CDR1 is SNHLY and CDR2 is FYNNEI in the germline V gene. The chain's CDR3 is CGSGGGYEQYF. As DNA, the CDR3 is TGTGGGAGCGGGGGCGGGTACGAGCAGTACTTC.

J is TRBJ2-2 and V is TRBV12-3 or TRBV12-4, with TRBD1 identical over 9 bases. J lost 4 bases, V lost 5 bases, and 11 bases had no gene match. The CDR3 has 17 residues. CDR3 sequence (DNA): TGTGCCAGCAGTATCTCCCCCGGGACAGGGATCACCGGGGAGCTGTTTTTT. It encodes CASSISPGTGITGELFF.

This clonotype has a handful of counts. The chain links TRBV6-5 to TRBJ1-1; D is unresolved. This CDR3 contains 13 residues. Per germline, CDR1 MNHEY and CDR2 SVGAGI. V was cut by 0 bases and J by 4 bases, with 6 bases left in between. Written as DNA, the CDR3 is TGTGCCAGCAGTTACTCCCACACCACTGAAGCTTTCTTT. This codes for CASSYSHTTEAFF.

The chain uses TRBV7-6 and TRBJ2-1, with D unclear. CDR3 length: 14 amino acids. Trimming took off 1 base at V and 10 bases at J, with 14 bases between the two ends. CDR1 and CDR2 (germline): SGHVS, FNYEAQ. CDR3 sequence (DNA): TGTGCCAGCAGCTTAGGCGGAGTTCGGTTGGAGCAGTTCTTC. Its translation: CASSLGGVRLEQFF.

The gene calls are TRBV20-1 and TRBJ2-1; 9 bases line up with TRBD2. Germline CDR1 and CDR2: DFQATT and SNEGSKA (reference sequence). The CDR3 runs to 15 residues. V gave up 6 bases and J gave up 9 bases; unmatched junction bases: 15. DNA of the CDR3: TGCAGTGCCACCCGATGGGGTAGCGGGAGCGGTGAGCAGTTCTTC. Amino acids: CSATRWGSGSGEQFF.

V gene TRBV19 combines with J gene TRBJ1-1; no definite D call. Germline CDR1 is LNHDA and CDR2 is SQIVND (reference sequence). This CDR3 has 14 amino acids. Trimming stripped 0 bases from V and 0 bases from J, with 5 bases between. Here the CDR3 DNA reads TGTGCCAGTAGTATAGAGGGCTTGAACACTGAAGCTTTCTTT. Protein sequence: CASSIEGLNTEAFF.

This clonotype was found once. The germline gene is not matched at one end of the junction; a read error may be the cause. CDR3 in DNA: TGCAGTACTAGAACTTTACGGACTAGCGGGAGATCCGATACGCAGTATTTT. This translates into CSTRTLRTSGRSDTQYF. The chain has TRBV20-1 and TRBJ2-3, with 13 bases lining up with TRBD2. The CDR3 is 17 residues long. Germline CDR1 is DFQATT and CDR2 is SNEGSKA (reference sequence).

This clonotype was observed a single time. The chain recombines TRBV28 with TRBJ1-3, with 9 bases that match TRBD1. Germline V lookup: CDR1 MDHEN, CDR2 SYDVKM. The ends lost 5 bases at V and 2 bases at J; junction bases unmatched: 4. The CDR3 has 15 residues. This chain's CDR3 is CASSTWTGAGNTIYF. The CDR3 DNA sequence: TGTGCCAGCAGTACGTGGACAGGGGCTGGAAACACCATATATTTT.

In its sample, this clonotype was seen a few times. CDR3 region: CASSPQGDSYNEQFF. CDR3 bases: TGTGCCAGCAGTCCACAGGGGGACTCCTACAATGAGCAGTTCTTC. The chain employs TRBV27 and TRBJ2-1; 8 bases fit TRBD1. CDR1 and CDR2 from the germline V gene are MNHEY and SMNVEV (reference sequence). The CDR3 covers 15 residues. V lost 5 bases and J lost 0; bases outside the gene matches: 3.